These 24 T cell receptor beta chains came from one sample sequenced in a study of shared clonotypes between healthy human individuals (dated by TCRdb to about 2020). Preparation of the library involved the immunoSEQ multiplex PCR assay. TCRdb re-hosts the immuneACCESS table, in-frame sequences only. Its copies lack some clones; in the studies checked, an unresolved V gene accounts for under half of them, and the cause for the rest is not known. This sample holds some 1 million clones; more than 60% were observed only once. Over 1.3% of the sample is held by the ten biggest clonotypes. The sequenced sample was memory CD4+ T cells sorted from blood. In light of the paper, this sample's cell subset or site label describes: CD45RA-negative fraction. These receptors were taken from a man younger than 30 in good health.

The chain carries TRBV10-2 and TRBJ2-1; D is uncertain. Per germline, CDR1 WSHSY and CDR2 SAAADI. The V end lost 3 bases, the J end lost 10 bases, and 22 bases lay between the germline ends. The CDR3 consists of 16 residues. The CDR3 loop reads CASSDDGRPDPREQFF. The CDR3 DNA sequence: TGCGCCAGCAGTGACGATGGCAGACCAGACCCTCGGGAGCAGTTCTTC.

The chain has TRBV28 and TRBJ1-2; 9 nucleotides line up with TRBD1. This CDR3 contains 16 residues. Germline V lookup: CDR1 MDHEN, CDR2 SYDVKM. J gave up 8 bases and V 6 bases, and 16 bases lay outside the gene matches. The CDR3 sequence: CASRGSGTGSLGGYTF. The CDR3 nucleotides are TGTGCCAGCAGAGGTTCCGGGACAGGGTCCCTTGGGGGCTACACCTTC.

The chain links TRBV30 to TRBJ2-5; unclear D gene. Germline CDR1 and CDR2: GTSNPN and SVGIG (reference sequence). V lost 2 bases and J 6 bases, leaving 7 bases between the germline ends. The CDR3 is 11 amino acids. CDR3 in amino acids: CAWSPSQTQYF. CDR3 bases: TGTGCCTGGAGTCCGTCCCAGACCCAGTACTTC.

This clone has more than one count but fewer than ten. The chain links TRBV11-2 to TRBJ1-3; D gene unclear. Trimming pared 3 bases from V and 4 bases from J, leaving 13 bases between. In germline, CDR1 is SGHAT, CDR2 FQNNGV. The CDR3 totals 15 residues. The CDR3 DNA is TGTGCCAGCAGCTTGGTCCTAGCCGGCGGAAACACCATATATTTT. As protein: CASSLVLAGGNTIYF.

The V gene is TRBV19, the J gene TRBJ1-5; D is uncertain. Trimming removed 3 bases at V and 7 bases at J, with 13 bases between. CDR1 and CDR2 (germline): LNHDA, SQIVND (reference sequence). CDR3 length equals 14 residues. CDR3 loop: CASSMWGDGQPQHF. In nucleotides, the CDR3 is TGTGCCAGTAGTATGTGGGGAGATGGGCAGCCCCAGCATTTT.

The chain joins TRBV19 to TRBJ2-3; D perhaps matches TRBD2 (6 bases). The V gene lost 5 bases and the J gene lost 0 bases, with 9 bases spanning the gap. The CDR3 covers 14 residues. Germline V gives CDR1 LNHDA, CDR2 SQIVND (reference sequence). CDR3: CASSRGISTDTQYF. The CDR3 bases are TGTGCCAGTAGTCGCGGGATTAGCACAGATACGCAGTATTTT.

V is TRBV9 and J is TRBJ1-2; D is unclear. The CDR3 consists of 14 residues. Looked up from germline, CDR1 is SGDLS and CDR2 is YYNGEE. V gave up 3 bases and J gave up 5 bases, with 14 bases separating them. For the CDR3, the DNA is TGTGCCAGCAGCGGAGAGACCCCGCCATATGGCTACACCTTC. This translates into CASSGETPPYGYTF.

V usage is TRBV27 and J usage is TRBJ1-6; 10 positions match TRBD1. The CDR3 extends over 16 amino acids. V shed 0 bases, J shed 9 bases, and the junction held 5 bases outside the gene matches. Germline CDR1 is MNHEY and CDR2 is SMNVEV (reference sequence). The CDR3 region is CASSLSTGGAGSPLHF. DNA of the CDR3: TGTGCCAGCAGTTTATCGACAGGGGGCGCGGGTTCACCCCTCCACTTT.

The chain joins TRBV7-2 to TRBJ2-2, with TRBD1 matching over 9 bases. V dropped 5 bases and J dropped 5; count of bases not matched to a gene: 6. The CDR3 totals 15 residues. Per germline, CDR1 SGHTA and CDR2 FQGNSA. The CDR3 region is CASSNTGGRTGELFF. In DNA, the CDR3 is TGTGCCAGCAGCAATACAGGGGGCCGGACCGGGGAGCTGTTTTTT.

This clone has only a few counts. The chain uses TRBV29-1 and TRBJ1-2; perhaps TRBD1 as D (5 bases). The CDR3 has 14 amino acids. Germline CDR1 and CDR2: SQVTM and ANQGSEA. V lost 1 base, J lost 4 bases, and 13 bases lay in between. CDR3 amino acids: CSVEGGVRGYGYTF. The CDR3 bases are TGCAGCGTTGAAGGCGGGGTAAGGGGCTATGGCTACACCTTC. The complete variable domain, with remaining parts taken from reference TRBV29-1 and TRBJ1-2, reads SAVISQKPSRDICQRGTSLTIQCQVDSQVTMMFWYRQQPGQSLTLIATANQGSEATYESGFVIDKFPISRPNLTFSTLTVSNMSPEDSSIYLCSVEGGVRGYGYTFGSGTRLTVV.

The chain has TRBV7-9 and TRBJ2-4; D is unclear. Germline CDR1 is SEHNR and CDR2 is FQNEAQ (reference sequence). Between the trimmed V and J ends, which lost 0 bases and 3 bases, there was a span of 12 bases. The CDR3 is made up of 16 amino acids. Here the CDR3 reads CASSLAGKVGKNIQYF. In nucleotides, the CDR3 is TGTGCCAGCAGCTTAGCAGGGAAGGTTGGCAAAAACATTCAGTACTTC.

The chain employs TRBV5-4 and TRBJ2-7; the D gene is possibly TRBD1 (6 bases). The ends were cut back, 4 bases at V and 3 bases at J, with 17 bases in the middle. The length of the CDR3 is 15 residues. Per germline, CDR1 SGHNT and CDR2 YYREEE (reference sequence). Here the CDR3 DNA reads TGTGCCAGCAGCCCCCTCGACGGACAGCTCTACGAGCAGTACTTC. Its translation: CASSPLDGQLYEQYF.

The chain has TRBV30 and TRBJ2-1; D could derive from TRBD1 or TRBD2 (5 bases each). V was pared by 5 bases and J by 6 bases, with 17 bases between. The CDR3 extends over 14 amino acids. Germline V gene sequence: CDR1 GTSNPN, CDR2 SVGIG (reference sequence). CDR3 region: CAWSADNGPNEQFF. The CDR3 region has the DNA TGTGCCTGGTCAGCGGACAACGGCCCCAATGAGCAGTTCTTC.

The chain is built from TRBV6-5 and TRBJ1-4; D unclear. This CDR3 contains 16 residues. Trimming pared 0 bases from V and 7 bases from J, leaving 15 bases between. Germline CDR1 MNHEY, CDR2 SVGAGI. The CDR3 region is CASSYSRFITSEKLFF. As DNA, the CDR3 is TGTGCCAGCAGTTACTCTCGCTTTATTACGAGTGAAAAACTGTTTTTT.

The chain has TRBV4-1 and TRBJ1-4; D might be TRBD1 (6 bases). Germline V lookup: CDR1 MGHRA, CDR2 YSYEKL. This CDR3 has 16 amino acids. The V end lost 2 bases, the J end lost 8 bases, and 18 bases lay between the germline ends. CDR3 residues: CASSQFSGGIKEKLFF. Written as DNA, the CDR3 is TGCGCCAGCAGCCAATTCTCCGGGGGCATAAAGGAAAAACTGTTTTTT.

The CDR3 DNA sequence: TGTGCCAGCAGCGTAGTCGACGGCCACGCTAACTATGGCTACACCTTC. Amino acids: CASSVVDGHANYGYTF. The J gene is TRBJ1-2, the V gene TRBV9; D is ambiguous. The CDR3 runs 16 residues. V lost 0 bases and J 0 bases, leaving 12 bases between the germline ends. Per the germline V gene, CDR1 is SGDLS and CDR2 is YYNGEE.

Turning to this clone: Other DNA sequences in the same sample also yield this CDR3. The chain joins TRBV5-1 to TRBJ2-7; no reliable D call. Trimming cost V 3 bases and J 3 bases, with 4 bases left between them. The CDR3 runs 11 residues. Germline loops: CDR1 SGHRS, CDR2 YFSETQ. The CDR3 protein is CASSSNYEQYF. The CDR3 DNA reads as TGCGCCAGCAGCTCCAACTACGAGCAGTACTTC.

The chain joins TRBV5-4 to TRBJ2-7; TRBD2 agrees at 7 bases. Per germline, CDR1 SGHNT and CDR2 YYREEE (reference sequence). This CDR3 comprises 16 residues. Trimming removed 0 bases from V and 0 bases from J; junction bases left unmatched: 6. The CDR3 loop reads CASSLGGGAPSYEQYF. CDR3 nucleotides: TGTGCCAGCAGCTTGGGGGGGGGAGCCCCCTCCTACGAGCAGTACTTC. Full variable domain (missing parts from reference TRBV5-4 and TRBJ2-7): ETGVTQSPTHLIKTRGQQVTLRCSSQSGHNTVSWYQQALGQGPQFIFQYYREEENGRGNFPPRFSGLQFPNYSSELNVNALELDDSALYLCASSLGGGAPSYEQYFGPGTRLTVT.

The genes are TRBV6-6 and TRBJ2-1; 7 nucleotides line up with TRBD1. Per the germline V gene, CDR1 is MNHNY and CDR2 is SVGAGI (reference sequence). The CDR3 totals 15 residues. Losses at the gene ends were 6 bases for V and 0 bases for J; bases not matched to a gene: 5. In DNA form, the CDR3 reads TGTGCCAGCAGCGCACAGGGGACCTCCTACAATGAGCAGTTCTTC. Translation: CASSAQGTSYNEQFF.

About this clone: Other nucleotide sequences in the sample specify the same CDR3. The V gene is TRBV7-9, the J gene TRBJ1-1; D perhaps matches TRBD1 (6 bases). The CDR3 sequence is 13 residues long. CDR1 and CDR2 (germline): SEHNR, FQNEAQ (reference sequence). Between the trimmed V and J ends, which lost 3 bases and 5 bases, there was a span of 10 bases. Here the CDR3 DNA reads TGTGCCAGCAGCTTGGAGGGGGTTACTGAAGCTTTCTTT. Its protein product is CASSLEGVTEAFF.

The chain combines TRBV5-6 with TRBJ2-5; D remains ambiguous. Deletions cut 4 bases from V and 5 bases from J, with 12 bases between. CDR1 and CDR2 (germline): SGHDT, YYEEEE. This CDR3 is 13 amino acids long. The CDR3 DNA is TGTGCCAGCAGCCAGGACCTCAGGGAGACCCAGTACTTC. Protein sequence: CASSQDLRETQYF.

This clone appeared many times. The chain employs TRBV19 and TRBJ1-5; a possible D gene is TRBD1 (6 bases). The CDR3 runs to 15 residues. V was shortened by 5 bases and J by 5 bases, with 16 bases between the two germline ends. Germline CDR1 LNHDA, CDR2 SQIVND (reference sequence). The CDR3, as DNA: TGTGCCAGTAGTGGGGGGAGGGGGGCGGATCAGCCCCAGCATTTT. Its translation is CASSGGRGADQPQHF. The full variable domain, rest sourced from reference TRBV19 and TRBJ1-5, is DGGITQSPKYLFRKEGQNVTLSCEQNLNHDAMYWYRQDPGQGLRLIYYSQIVNDFQKGDIAEGYSVSREKKESFPLTVTSAQKNPTAFYLCASSGGRGADQPQHFGDGTRLSIL.

V is TRBV6-5 and J is TRBJ1-4; 7 nucleotides match TRBD1. Trimming took 6 bases from V and 5 from J; bases not matched to a gene: 3. Germline CDR1 and CDR2: MNHEY and SVGAGI. The CDR3 consists of 13 residues. In nucleotides, the CDR3 is TGTGCCAGCAGAGGGACAGAGAATGAAAAACTGTTTTTT. Translation: CASRGTENEKLFF.

The CDR3 coding sequence is TGCGCCAGCAGACCTGCGGGGAGCTCCTACAATGAGCAGTTCTTC. Residues: CASRPAGSSYNEQFF. This chain connects TRBV4-1 to TRBJ2-1; perhaps TRBD2 as D (6 bases). CDR1 is MGHRA and CDR2 is YSYEKL in the germline V gene. The CDR3 runs 15 residues. V was pared by 6 bases and J by 0 bases, with 12 bases between.